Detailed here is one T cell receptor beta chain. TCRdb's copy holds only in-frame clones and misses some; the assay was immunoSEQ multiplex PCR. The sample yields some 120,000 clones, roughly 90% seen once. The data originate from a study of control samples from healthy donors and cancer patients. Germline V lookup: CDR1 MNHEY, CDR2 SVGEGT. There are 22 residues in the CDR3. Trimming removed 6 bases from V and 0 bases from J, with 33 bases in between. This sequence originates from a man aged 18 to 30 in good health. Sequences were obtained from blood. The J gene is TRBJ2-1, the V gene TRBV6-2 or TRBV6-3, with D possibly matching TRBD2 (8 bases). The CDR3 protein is CASSPLRTGPSLAGTSYNEQFF. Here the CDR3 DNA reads TGTGCCAGCAGCCCCCTAAGGACAGGCCCCTCGCTAGCGGGTACCTCCTACAATGAGCAGTTCTTC.